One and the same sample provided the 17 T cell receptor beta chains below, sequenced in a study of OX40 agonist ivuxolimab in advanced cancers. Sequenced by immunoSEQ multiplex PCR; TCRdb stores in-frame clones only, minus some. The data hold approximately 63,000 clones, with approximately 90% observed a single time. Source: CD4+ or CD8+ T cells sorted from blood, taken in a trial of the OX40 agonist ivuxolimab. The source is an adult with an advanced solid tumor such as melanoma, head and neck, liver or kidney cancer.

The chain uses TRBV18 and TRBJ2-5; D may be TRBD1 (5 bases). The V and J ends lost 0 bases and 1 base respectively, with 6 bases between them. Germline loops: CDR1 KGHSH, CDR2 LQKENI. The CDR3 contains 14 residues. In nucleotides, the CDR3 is TGTGCCAGCTCACCACCGACAGTCCAAGAGACCCAGTACTTC. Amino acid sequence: CASSPPTVQETQYF.

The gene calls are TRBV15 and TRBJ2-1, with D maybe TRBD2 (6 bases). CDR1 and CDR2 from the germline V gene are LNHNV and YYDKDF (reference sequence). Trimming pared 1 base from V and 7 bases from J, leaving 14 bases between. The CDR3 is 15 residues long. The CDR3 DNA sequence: TGTGCCACCAGCAGAGGGGTGCGGGATTCGAATGAGCAGTTCTTC. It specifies CATSRGVRDSNEQFF.

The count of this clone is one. The CDR3 nucleotides are TGCGCCAGCAGCTTAGAGAGAAACTATGGCTACACCTTC. This translates into CASSLERNYGYTF. This chain connects TRBV4-3 to TRBJ1-2; no definite D call. The CDR3 runs 13 residues. Looked up from germline, CDR1 is LGHNA and CDR2 is YSLEER. Trimming took off 5 bases at V and 2 bases at J, with 9 bases between the two ends.

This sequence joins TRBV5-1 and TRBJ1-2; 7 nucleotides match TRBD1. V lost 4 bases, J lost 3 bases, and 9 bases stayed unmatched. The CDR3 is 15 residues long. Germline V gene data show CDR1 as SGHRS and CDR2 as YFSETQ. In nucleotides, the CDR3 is TGCGCCAGCAGCCCAAGGGGGCCGGTGGACTATGGCTACACCTTC. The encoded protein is CASSPRGPVDYGYTF.

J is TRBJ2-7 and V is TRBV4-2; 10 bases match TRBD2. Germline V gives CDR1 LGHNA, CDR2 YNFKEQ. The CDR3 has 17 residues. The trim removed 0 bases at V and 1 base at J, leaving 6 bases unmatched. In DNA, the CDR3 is TGTGCCAGCAGCCAAGATGGAGCTAGCGGGGGATCCTACGAGCAGTACTTC. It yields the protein CASSQDGASGGSYEQYF.

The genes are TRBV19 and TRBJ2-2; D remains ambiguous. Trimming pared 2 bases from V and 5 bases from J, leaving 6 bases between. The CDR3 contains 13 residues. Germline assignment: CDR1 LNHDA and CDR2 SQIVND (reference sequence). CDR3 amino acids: CASSIRVTGELFF. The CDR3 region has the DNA TGTGCCAGTAGTATAAGGGTAACCGGGGAGCTGTTTTTT.

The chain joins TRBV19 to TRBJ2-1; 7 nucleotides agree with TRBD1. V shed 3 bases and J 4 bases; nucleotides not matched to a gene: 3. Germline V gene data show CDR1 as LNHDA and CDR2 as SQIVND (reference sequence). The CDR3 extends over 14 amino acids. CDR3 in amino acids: CASSIGDSYNEQFF. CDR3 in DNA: TGTGCCAGTAGTATCGGGGACAGTTACAATGAGCAGTTCTTC.

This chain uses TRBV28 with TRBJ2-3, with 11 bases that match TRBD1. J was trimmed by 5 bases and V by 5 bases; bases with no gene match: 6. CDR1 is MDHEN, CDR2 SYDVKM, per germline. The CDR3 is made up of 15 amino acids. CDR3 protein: CASSPGTGGLDTQYF. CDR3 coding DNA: TGTGCCAGCAGTCCCGGGACAGGGGGTTTAGATACGCAGTATTTT.

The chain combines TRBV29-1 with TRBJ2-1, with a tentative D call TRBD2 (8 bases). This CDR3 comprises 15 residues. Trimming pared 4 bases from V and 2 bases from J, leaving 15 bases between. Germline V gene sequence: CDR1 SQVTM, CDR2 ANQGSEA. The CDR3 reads CSVAGGGRAYNEQFF. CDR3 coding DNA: TGCAGCGTTGCGGGAGGGGGCAGGGCCTACAATGAGCAGTTCTTC.

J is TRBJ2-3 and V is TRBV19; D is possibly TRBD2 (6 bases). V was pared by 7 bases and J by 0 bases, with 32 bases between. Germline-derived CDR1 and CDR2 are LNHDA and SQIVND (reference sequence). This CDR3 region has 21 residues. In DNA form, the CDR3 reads TGTGCCAGTACTATCTCCCCCTGGATTAGCGGATACGACCCTAGCACAGATACGCAGTATTTT. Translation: CASTISPWISGYDPSTDTQYF.

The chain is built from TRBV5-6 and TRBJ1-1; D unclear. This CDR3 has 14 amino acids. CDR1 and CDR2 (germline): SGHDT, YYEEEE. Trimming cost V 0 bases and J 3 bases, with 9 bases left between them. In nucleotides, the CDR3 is TGTGCCAGCAGCTTGGTAGGGATTCACACTGAAGCTTTCTTT. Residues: CASSLVGIHTEAFF.

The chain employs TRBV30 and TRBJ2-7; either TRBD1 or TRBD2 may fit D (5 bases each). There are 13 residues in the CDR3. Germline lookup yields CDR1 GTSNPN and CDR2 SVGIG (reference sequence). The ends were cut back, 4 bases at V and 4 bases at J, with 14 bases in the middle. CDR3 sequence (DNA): TGTGCCTGGAACGTGGGGGTAGTATACGAGCAGTACTTC. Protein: CAWNVGVVYEQYF.

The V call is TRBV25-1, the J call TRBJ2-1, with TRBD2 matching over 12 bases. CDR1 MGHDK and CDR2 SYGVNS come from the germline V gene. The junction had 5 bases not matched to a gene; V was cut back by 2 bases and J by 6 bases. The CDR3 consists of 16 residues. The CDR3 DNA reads TGTGCCAGCAGTGAACCCGGACTAGCGGGATTCAATGAGCAGTTCTTC. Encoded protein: CASSEPGLAGFNEQFF.

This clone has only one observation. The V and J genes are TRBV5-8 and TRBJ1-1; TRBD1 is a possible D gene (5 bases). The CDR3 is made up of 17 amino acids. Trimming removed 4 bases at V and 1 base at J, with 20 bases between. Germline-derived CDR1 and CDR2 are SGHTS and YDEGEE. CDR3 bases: TGTGCCAGCAGCCCCGCGGGTGGGGGGGAAGAGAACACTGAAGCTTTCTTT. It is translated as CASSPAGGGEENTEAFF. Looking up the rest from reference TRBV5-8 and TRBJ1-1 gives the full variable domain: EAGVTQSPTHLIKTRGQQATLRCSPISGHTSVYWYQQALGLGLQFLLWYDEGEERNRGNFPPRFSGRQFPNYSSELNVNALELEDSALYLCASSPAGGGEENTEAFFGQGTRLTVV.

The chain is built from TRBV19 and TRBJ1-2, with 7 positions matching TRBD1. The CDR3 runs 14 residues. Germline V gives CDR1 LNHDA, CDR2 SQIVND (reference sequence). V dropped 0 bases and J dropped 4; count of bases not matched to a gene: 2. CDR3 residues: CASSIEGQSYGYTF. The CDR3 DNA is TGTGCCAGTAGTATAGAGGGACAGAGCTATGGCTACACCTTC.

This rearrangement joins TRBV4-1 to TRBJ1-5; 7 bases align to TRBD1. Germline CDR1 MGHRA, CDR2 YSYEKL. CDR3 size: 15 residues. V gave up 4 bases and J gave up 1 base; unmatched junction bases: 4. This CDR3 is CASSLTTGSNQPQHF. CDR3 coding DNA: TGCGCCAGCAGCCTTACGACAGGGAGCAATCAGCCCCAGCATTTT.

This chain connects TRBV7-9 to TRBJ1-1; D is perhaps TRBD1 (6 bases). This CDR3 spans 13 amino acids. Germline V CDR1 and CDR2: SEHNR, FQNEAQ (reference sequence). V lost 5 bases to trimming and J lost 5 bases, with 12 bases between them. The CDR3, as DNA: TGTGCCAGCAGCCCAACGAGGGGGACTGAAGCTTTCTTT. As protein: CASSPTRGTEAFF.